The 21 T cell receptor beta chains given below trace back to one sample, sequenced in a study of cytomegalovirus exposure and HLA in healthy donors. The primer mix had 60 Vbeta and 13 Jbeta primers. This table comes from immunoSEQ multiplex PCR, and its TCRdb copy is limited to in-frame clones, with some not included. The sample consists of around 190,000 clones, about three quarters of them appearing once. Sequencing was done on a sample of PBMCs. The receptors here all came from a middle-aged woman in good health and CMV-seronegative.

The chain couples TRBV7-9 to TRBJ1-2; no clear D. CDR1 and CDR2 from the germline V gene are SEHNR and FQNEAQ (reference sequence). This CDR3 region has 14 residues. Trimming pared 1 base from V and 2 bases from J, leaving 8 bases between. The CDR3 is CASSLGVANYGYTF. The CDR3 DNA follows: TGTGCCAGCAGCTTAGGCGTTGCGAACTATGGCTACACCTTC. Together with reference TRBV7-9 and TRBJ1-2, the CDR3 gives the full variable domain: DTGVSQNPRHKITKRGQNVTFRCDPISEHNRLYWYRQTLGQGPEFLTYFQNEAQLEKSRLLSDRFSAERPKGSFSTLEIQRTEQGDSAMYLCASSLGVANYGYTFGSGTRLTVV.

This chain uses TRBV5-6 with TRBJ1-2; D remains ambiguous. Trimming took 3 bases from V and 8 from J, leaving 23 bases between them. Per the germline V gene, CDR1 is SGHDT and CDR2 is YYEEEE. This CDR3 has 16 residues. Here the CDR3 reads CASSYPHGGPTRGYTF. CDR3 DNA sequence: TGTGCCAGCAGCTACCCTCATGGCGGGCCCACTAGAGGCTACACCTTC. Full variable domain (outside the CDR3, taken from reference TRBV5-6 and TRBJ1-2): DAGVTQSPTHLIKTRGQQVTLRCSPKSGHDTVSWYQQALGQGPQFIFQYYEEEERQRGNFPDRFSGHQFPNYSSELNVNALLLGDSALYLCASSYPHGGPTRGYTFGSGTRLTVV.

This chain uses TRBV2 with TRBJ1-5; TRBD1 matches at 8 bases. Trimming cost V 4 bases and J 3 bases; bases outside gene matches: 8. The CDR3 runs 16 residues. Germline CDR1 SNHLY, CDR2 FYNNEI. Written as DNA, the CDR3 is TGTGCCAGCAGTGTTCAACAGGGGGGATTCAATCAGCCCCAGCATTTT. Protein: CASSVQQGGFNQPQHF.

The chain combines TRBV10-1 with TRBJ1-1, with D possibly being TRBD1 (6 bases). The V and J ends lost 0 bases and 10 bases respectively, with 21 bases between them. CDR3 size: 16 residues. Germline lookup yields CDR1 WNHNN and CDR2 SYGVQD (reference sequence). The DNA of the CDR3 is TGCGCCAGCAGTGAGTCAACCACGCGCCAGGGGCTCTTAGCTTTCTTT. Translation: CASSESTTRQGLLAFF.

This clone was counted only a few times. The chain joins TRBV19 to TRBJ1-5; D is ambiguous. Per germline, CDR1 LNHDA and CDR2 SQIVND (reference sequence). CDR3 length: 14 amino acids. Between the trimmed V and J ends, which lost 1 base and 4 bases, there was a span of 8 bases. CDR3 in amino acids: CASSIGDWNQPQHF. CDR3 in DNA: TGTGCCAGTAGTATAGGCGACTGGAATCAGCCCCAGCATTTT.

The CDR3 spells CASSLLAGGYNEQFF. The CDR3 DNA reads TGTGCCAGCAGCTTGCTAGCGGGGGGATACAATGAGCAGTTCTTC. This chain joins TRBV7-3 and TRBJ2-1; TRBD2 aligns across 11 bases. V shed 3 bases and J 4 bases; nucleotides not matched to a gene: 2. The CDR3 covers 15 residues. CDR1 and CDR2 from the germline V gene are SGHTA and FQGTGA.

The chain joins TRBV11-2 to TRBJ2-1; 9 bases fit TRBD2. Losses at the gene ends were 2 bases for V and 6 bases for J; bases not matched to a gene: 8. Looked up from germline, CDR1 is SGHAT and CDR2 is FQNNGV. This CDR3 contains 16 residues. The CDR3 DNA follows: TGTGCCAGCAGCTTATTGGCGGGAGGGATTGGCAATGAGCAGTTCTTC. It specifies CASSLLAGGIGNEQFF.

The chain recombines TRBV29-1 with TRBJ1-5; perhaps TRBD1 as D (6 bases). CDR1 and CDR2 (germline): SQVTM, ANQGSEA. The CDR3 sequence is 13 residues long. V gave up 7 bases and J gave up 4 bases, with 14 bases separating them. CDR3 amino acids: CSAGTGLNQPQHF. The CDR3 DNA follows: TGCAGCGCCGGAACAGGGCTGAATCAGCCCCAGCATTTT.

This clone was seen a few times. The rearrangement joins TRBV10-2 to TRBJ2-1; 12 bases agree with TRBD1. V shed 6 bases and J 6 bases; nucleotides not matched to a gene: 6. The CDR3 runs to 15 residues. Looked up from germline, CDR1 is WSHSY and CDR2 is SAAADI. CDR3 sequence (DNA): TGCGCCAGCAGGCCCGGGACAGGGGGCTTCAATGAGCAGTTCTTC. The encoded protein is CASRPGTGGFNEQFF.

The rearrangement links TRBV11-2 to TRBJ2-3, with a possible D match to TRBD2 (6 bases). V lost 7 bases and J lost 3, with 20 bases in between. Germline assignment: CDR1 SGHAT and CDR2 FQNNGV. CDR3 size: 16 residues. CDR3 bases: TGTGCCAGCACCCCCGAGAGCCGGGGGTTGACAGATACGCAGTATTTT. It encodes CASTPESRGLTDTQYF.

This clone was seen just once. The chain has TRBV9 and TRBJ2-7; TRBD1 matches at 7 bases. Germline V lookup: CDR1 SGDLS, CDR2 YYNGEE. V dropped 4 bases and J dropped 7; count of bases not matched to a gene: 11. The CDR3 is made up of 14 amino acids. CDR3 DNA sequence: TGTGCCAGCAGCCTAGCCTCGACAGGGTGGGAGCAGTACTTC. Protein sequence: CASSLASTGWEQYF.

This rearrangement joins TRBV7-3 to TRBJ2-3; 7 nucleotides agree with TRBD1. The CDR3 is 15 amino acids. Germline V gives CDR1 SGHTA, CDR2 FQGTGA. V dropped 4 bases and J dropped 0; count of bases not matched to a gene: 4. This CDR3 reads CASSYQGQSTDTQYF. The DNA of the CDR3 is TGTGCCAGCAGCTACCAGGGACAGAGCACAGATACGCAGTATTTT.

The V gene is TRBV5-1, the J gene TRBJ2-7; 8 nucleotides match TRBD1. The length of the CDR3 is 14 residues. V was clipped by 1 base and J by 2 bases; unmatched bases: 2. Germline V gene sequence: CDR1 SGHRS, CDR2 YFSETQ. CDR3 sequence: CASSLRQGTYEQYF. The CDR3 DNA is TGCGCCAGCAGCTTGCGACAGGGGACCTACGAGCAGTACTTC.

The chain combines TRBV7-9 with TRBJ2-2; D possibly corresponds to TRBD2 (6 bases). With 7 bases removed from V and 6 bases from J, the gap between germline ends came to 18 bases. The CDR3 loop spans 15 amino acids. Per germline, CDR1 SEHNR and CDR2 FQNEAQ (reference sequence). Written as DNA, the CDR3 is TGTGCCAGCACCAAAAGGGGCCTAGCGTCCGGGGAGCTGTTTTTT. Translating it yields CASTKRGLASGELFF.

The chain couples TRBV6-1 to TRBJ1-1; 7 nucleotides align to TRBD1. The CDR3 covers 14 residues. From germline, CDR1 is MNHNS and CDR2 SASEGT. The V gene end was trimmed by 1 base and the J gene end by 4 bases; junction bases not matched to a gene: 3. CDR3 bases: TGTGCCAGCAGTGAAGGATCAGGGGGCACTGAAGCTTTCTTT. Translation: CASSEGSGGTEAFF.

This sequence joins TRBV5-1 and TRBJ2-2; D is possibly TRBD2 (5 bases). The V gene lost 1 base and the J gene lost 0 bases, with 16 bases spanning the gap. Per the germline V gene, CDR1 is SGHRS and CDR2 is YFSETQ. CDR3 size: 18 residues. As DNA, the CDR3 is TGCGCCAGCAGCTTGTTCTCTAGCTGGGCTTCGAACACCGGGGAGCTGTTTTTT. Translation gives CASSLFSSWASNTGELFF.

The CDR3 DNA sequence: TGTGCCAGCAGCCCTAGCGGCCGGCGGGTTGCAGATACGCAGTATTTT. Protein sequence: CASSPSGRRVADTQYF. V usage is TRBV27 and J usage is TRBJ2-3; 7 bases map to TRBD2. The CDR3 consists of 16 residues. CDR1 MNHEY and CDR2 SMNVEV come from the germline V gene (reference sequence). Trimming at V came to 6 bases and at J to 4 bases, leaving 13 bases not matched to a gene.

The rearrangement uses TRBV6-5 and TRBJ2-3; weak D call: TRBD1 (6 bases). The CDR3 has 14 amino acids. CDR1 and CDR2 (germline): MNHEY, SVGAGI. Between the trimmed V and J ends, which lost 8 bases and 2 bases, there was a span of 14 bases. CDR3 residues: CASHRVGDTDTQYF. For the CDR3, the DNA is TGTGCCAGCCACAGGGTCGGAGACACAGATACGCAGTATTTT.

With regard to this clone: An end of the junction differs from the germline gene, which may be a read error. The CDR3 DNA sequence: TGTTCCAGCAGCTTTTACCAGGGTTTAGAGCAGTTCTTC. Translated: CSSSFYQGLEQFF. The J gene is TRBJ2-1, the V gene TRBV7-9, with D tentatively TRBD1 (5 bases). Germline V gene lookup returns CDR1 SEHNR and CDR2 FQNEAQ (reference sequence). CDR3 length equals 13 residues.

This chain uses TRBV9 with TRBJ2-1; weak D call: TRBD2 (5 bases). CDR1 and CDR2 from the germline V gene are SGDLS and YYNGEE. CDR3 length equals 14 residues. V shed 8 bases and J shed 7 bases, with 19 bases lying between them. This chain's CDR3 is CASKRAVLGNEQFF. The CDR3 DNA follows: TGTGCCAGTAAACGAGCGGTCCTGGGGAATGAGCAGTTCTTC.

This clone was counted between two and nine times. This chain connects TRBV27 to TRBJ2-1; no definite D call. Trimming removed 8 bases at V and 3 bases at J, with 11 bases between. From germline, CDR1 is MNHEY and CDR2 SMNVEV (reference sequence). This CDR3 spans 13 amino acids. The CDR3 nucleotides read TGTGCCAGCCTAGGCGGCTTCTACAATGAGCAGTTCTTC. Translating it yields CASLGGFYNEQFF.